The 28 T cell receptor beta chains in this list originate from one sample, sequenced in a study of graft-versus-host responses after intestinal transplantation. Antigens for these TCRs are unknown. TCRdb keeps only in-frame clones here, not all; method: immunoSEQ multiplex PCR. The sample has over 90,000 clones; roughly nine tenths are singletons. The sequenced sample was unstimulated CD8+ T cells sorted from spleen or lymph node cells, obtained before intestinal transplant. The receptor source for this set is a human donor who received an intestinal transplant.

In this sample, this clone turned up once. This sequence joins TRBV5-1 and TRBJ2-1; 7 nucleotides agree with TRBD2. J was trimmed by 8 bases and V by 4 bases; bases with no gene match: 12. Germline CDR1 SGHRS, CDR2 YFSETQ. The CDR3 runs to 15 residues. In DNA, the CDR3 is TGCGCCAGCAGCCTTAAGCGGGATTCTTTAGATGAGCAGTTCTTC. It encodes CASSLKRDSLDEQFF.

The chain joins TRBV7-9 to TRBJ2-1; no clear D. V was shortened by 4 bases and J by 5 bases, with 6 bases between the two germline ends. The CDR3 is 12 residues long. Germline loops: CDR1 SEHNR, CDR2 FQNEAQ (reference sequence). CDR3 sequence (DNA): TGTGCCAGCAGCTACAGTAACAATGAGCAGTTCTTC. It translates to CASSYSNNEQFF.

The chain links TRBV4-1 to TRBJ2-5; D gene unclear. The DNA end lines up better with TRBJ2-7; the J call may be wrong. Per the germline V gene, CDR1 is MGHRA and CDR2 is YSYEKL. The CDR3 is 14 amino acids. The CDR3 here is CASSPSLGSYEQYF. CDR3 nucleotide sequence: TGCGCCAGCAGCCCCTCACTCGGTTCCTACGAGCAGTACTTC.

The chain is built from TRBV5-1 and TRBJ2-1; 11 bases map to TRBD1. CDR3 length: 15 amino acids. Germline lookup yields CDR1 SGHRS and CDR2 YFSETQ. V shed 4 bases and J 8 bases; nucleotides not matched to a gene: 8. CDR3 in DNA: TGCGCCAGCAGCCCTGGACAGGGGGCGGTTTATGAGCAGTTCTTC. Its protein product is CASSPGQGAVYEQFF.

This chain joins TRBV5-1 and TRBJ1-1; tentatively, D is TRBD1 (5 bases). The length of the CDR3 is 14 residues. The germline gives CDR1 SGHRS, CDR2 YFSETQ. Trimming left V 1 base short and J 2 bases short, with 9 bases between. The CDR3 nucleotides are TGCGCCAGCAGCTTGAGGGGCCCAAACACTGAAGCTTTCTTT. Translating it yields CASSLRGPNTEAFF.

J is TRBJ2-5 and V is TRBV4-1, with TRBD2 as a possible D gene (7 bases). V lost 1 base and J 0 bases, leaving 12 bases between the germline ends. Germline lookup yields CDR1 MGHRA and CDR2 YSYEKL. The CDR3 sequence is 16 residues long. As DNA, the CDR3 is TGCGCCAGCAGCCAAGTGGCGGGGGCCGACCAAGAGACCCAGTACTTC. It translates to CASSQVAGADQETQYF.

This sequence joins TRBV19 and TRBJ2-2, with D possibly matching TRBD1 (6 bases). Germline V CDR1 and CDR2: LNHDA, SQIVND (reference sequence). CDR3 size: 16 residues. V was trimmed by 7 bases and J by 1 base, leaving 16 bases between them. The CDR3 DNA is TGTGCCAGTACCCCCTCGCTGGACAGGAACACCGGGGAGCTGTTTTTT. Its protein is CASTPSLDRNTGELFF.

The rearrangement links TRBV15 to TRBJ1-5, with 9 bases fitting TRBD1. The CDR3 spans 16 residues. Germline CDR1 reads LNHNV; CDR2 reads YYDKDF (reference sequence). The V and J ends lost 0 bases and 5 bases, in that order; junction bases with no gene match: 5. DNA of the CDR3: TGTGCCACCAGCAGAGATCACAGGGGGCGGCATCAGCCCCAGCATTTT. The encoded protein is CATSRDHRGRHQPQHF.

The chain combines TRBV7-9 with TRBJ2-1; TRBD1 matches 7 bases. Germline V gives CDR1 SEHNR, CDR2 FQNEAQ (reference sequence). The CDR3 totals 13 residues. After removal of 5 bases from V and 9 bases from J, the junction contained 7 bases not matched to a gene. The CDR3: CASSVPQGFEQFF. Here the CDR3 DNA reads TGTGCCAGCAGCGTACCACAGGGGTTTGAGCAGTTCTTC.

For the CDR3, the DNA is TGTGCCAGTAGTCCCGGGGTGGGGTTAGTCTACAATGAGCAGTTCTTC. It codes for CASSPGVGLVYNEQFF. The chain couples TRBV19 to TRBJ2-1; D is perhaps TRBD2 (5 bases). The CDR3 runs to 16 residues. V was trimmed by 5 bases and J by 3 bases, leaving 17 bases between them. Germline CDR1 reads LNHDA; CDR2 reads SQIVND (reference sequence).

The rearrangement joins TRBV28 to TRBJ1-5, with TRBD1 identical over 8 bases. CDR1 is MDHEN and CDR2 is SYDVKM in the germline V gene. The CDR3 has 14 residues. J gave up 5 bases and V 5 bases, and 5 bases lay outside the gene matches. The DNA for the CDR3 is TGTGCCAGCAGTAGACAGGGGCGGTATCAGCCCCAGCATTTT. It is translated as CASSRQGRYQPQHF.

This sequence joins TRBV4-1 and TRBJ2-1; D might be TRBD2 (6 bases). Germline loops: CDR1 MGHRA, CDR2 YSYEKL. The V end lost 4 bases, the J end lost 2 bases, and 12 bases lay between the germline ends. The length of the CDR3 is 15 residues. This CDR3 is CASSRRLDPYNEQFF. In DNA, the CDR3 is TGCGCCAGCAGCCGCAGACTAGATCCCTACAATGAGCAGTTCTTC.

The genes are TRBV11-2 and TRBJ1-2; TRBD1 agrees at 9 bases. J lost 3 bases, V lost 2 bases, and 7 bases had no gene match. The CDR3 has 16 amino acids. The germline gives CDR1 SGHAT, CDR2 FQNNGV. The CDR3 nucleotides are TGTGCCAGCAGCTTAAACTTGAGGGACAGGGACTATGGCTACACCTTC. It specifies CASSLNLRDRDYGYTF.

This sequence joins TRBV5-4 and TRBJ2-5; no reliable D call. V was cut by 4 bases and J by 1 base, with 11 bases left in between. There are 14 residues in the CDR3. Per germline, CDR1 SGHNT and CDR2 YYREEE (reference sequence). CDR3 sequence: CASSLSSGQETQYF. For the CDR3, the DNA is TGTGCCAGCAGCCTGTCTAGTGGCCAAGAGACCCAGTACTTC.

The chain employs TRBV10-3 and TRBJ2-7; TRBD1 might be the D (6 bases). There are 13 residues in the CDR3. Germline CDR1 and CDR2: ENHRY and SYGVKD. V lost 3 bases, J lost 2 bases, and 8 bases lay in between. As DNA, the CDR3 is TGTGCCATCAGTGACAGGGGTACCTACGAGCAGTACTTC. It is translated as CAISDRGTYEQYF.

The gene calls are TRBV29-1 and TRBJ2-4; 10 positions match TRBD2. CDR1 and CDR2 (germline): SQVTM, ANQGSEA. J was trimmed by 9 bases and V by 0 bases; bases with no gene match: 2. This CDR3 contains 13 residues. DNA for the CDR3: TGCAGCGTTGAAGAGATAGCGGGAGGCATTCAGTACTTC. This encodes CSVEEIAGGIQYF.

CDR3 nucleotides: TGCGCCAGCAGTGTAGGGAGTGCCTACGAGCAGTACTTC. The encoded protein is CASSVGSAYEQYF. The V gene is TRBV10-2, the J gene TRBJ2-7, with D possibly matching TRBD2 (5 bases). Per germline, CDR1 WSHSY and CDR2 SAAADI. The CDR3 loop spans 13 amino acids. V gave up 4 bases and J gave up 2 bases, with 9 bases separating them.

V is TRBV6-1 and J is TRBJ2-5; no clear D. V was cut by 5 bases and J by 1 base, with 14 bases left in between. The germline CDR1 and CDR2 sequences are MNHNS and SASEGT. The CDR3 spans 15 residues. The chain's CDR3 is CASSPDTFSQETQYF. The CDR3 DNA sequence: TGTGCCAGCAGTCCTGACACCTTCTCCCAAGAGACCCAGTACTTC.

The chain carries TRBV6-5 and TRBJ1-6, with TRBD1 matching 9 bases. The CDR3 contains 16 residues. CDR1 MNHEY and CDR2 SVGAGI come from the germline V gene. Trimming removed 4 bases from V and 8 bases from J; junction bases left unmatched: 9. The CDR3 region is CASSSTGQGIDSPLHF. The CDR3, as DNA: TGTGCCAGCAGTTCCACCGGACAGGGGATAGATTCACCCCTCCACTTT.

The chain links TRBV4-3 to TRBJ2-7; 11 bases map to TRBD1. V shed 4 bases, J shed 3 bases, and the junction held 5 bases outside the gene matches. The CDR3 is made up of 15 amino acids. Germline loops: CDR1 LGHNA, CDR2 YSLEER. CDR3: CASSPGTGGFYEQYF. CDR3 nucleotide sequence: TGCGCCAGCAGCCCCGGGACAGGGGGTTTCTACGAGCAGTACTTC.

This rearrangement joins TRBV5-1 to TRBJ1-1; D unresolved. Germline V gene data show CDR1 as SGHRS and CDR2 as YFSETQ. The CDR3 covers 14 residues. V was clipped by 4 bases and J by 0 bases, with 10 bases between them. CDR3 amino acids: CASSQVTMNTEAFF. The CDR3 nucleotides are TGCGCCAGCAGCCAGGTAACGATGAACACTGAAGCTTTCTTT.

The chain employs TRBV13 and TRBJ2-5; 7 bases agree with TRBD2. The V gene end was trimmed by 2 bases and the J gene end by 2 bases; junction bases not matched to a gene: 2. The CDR3 is 14 amino acids. The germline V gene has CDR1 PRHDT and CDR2 FYEKMQ (reference sequence). CDR3: CASSLWGGQETQYF. CDR3 bases: TGTGCCAGCAGCTTATGGGGGGGACAAGAGACCCAGTACTTC.

The CDR3 DNA is TGTGCCAGCAGCTCAGCGACAGGGGATGAGCAGTTCTTC. As protein: CASSSATGDEQFF. The chain joins TRBV11-2 to TRBJ2-1; 8 bases are shared with TRBD1. The CDR3 loop spans 13 amino acids. The germline V gene encodes CDR1 SGHAT and CDR2 FQNNGV. V dropped 4 bases and J dropped 8; count of bases not matched to a gene: 4.

This clone was seen only once. The chain employs TRBV7-7 and TRBJ2-1, with TRBD2 matching over 10 bases. The CDR3 extends over 16 amino acids. The junction had 3 bases not matched to a gene; V was cut back by 4 bases and J by 0 bases. Germline V CDR1 and CDR2: SSHAT, FNYEAQ (reference sequence). CDR3 amino acids: CASSSGLAASYNEQFF. The DNA of the CDR3 is TGTGCCAGCAGCTCCGGACTAGCGGCCTCCTACAATGAGCAGTTCTTC.

The rearrangement joins TRBV5-6 to TRBJ1-1; D is uncertain. Germline V gene sequence: CDR1 SGHDT, CDR2 YYEEEE. The CDR3 length is 13 residues. The V end was cut by 0 bases, the J end by 4 bases, with 7 bases between. CDR3 sequence: CASSLGSPTEAFF. The CDR3 DNA reads as TGTGCCAGCAGCTTGGGGAGCCCCACTGAAGCTTTCTTT.

This chain connects TRBV29-1 to TRBJ2-2; unclear D gene. V shed 6 bases and J shed 8 bases, with 16 bases lying between them. Germline V gene data show CDR1 as SQVTM and CDR2 as ANQGSEA. This CDR3 contains 13 residues. This CDR3 is CSVASPGAGELFF. The CDR3 DNA reads TGCAGCGTCGCTAGTCCTGGAGCGGGGGAGCTGTTTTTT.

This clone was recorded only once. The chain uses TRBV15 and TRBJ1-3, with D possibly being TRBD1 (5 bases). CDR1 and CDR2 (germline): LNHNV, YYDKDF (reference sequence). Trimming took off 5 bases at V and 4 bases at J, with 15 bases between the two ends. The CDR3 is 15 residues long. The CDR3 region is CATSGAGEVGNTIYF. In DNA, the CDR3 is TGTGCCACCAGCGGGGCCGGGGAGGTCGGAAACACCATATATTTT.

This chain connects TRBV4-1 to TRBJ2-7, with TRBD1 as a possible D gene (5 bases). Germline loops: CDR1 MGHRA, CDR2 YSYEKL. V was cut by 3 bases and J by 3 bases, with 15 bases left in between. The CDR3 has 15 residues. The CDR3 bases are TGCGCCAGCAGCCACCTGCTGGGCAGGGTCTACGAGCAGTACTTC. Protein sequence: CASSHLLGRVYEQYF.